Listed below are T cell receptor beta chains from one sample, sequenced in a study of cytomegalovirus exposure and HLA in healthy donors. Sequenced by immunoSEQ multiplex PCR; TCRdb stores in-frame clones only, minus some. The sample lists under 140,000 clones, 70% to 85% occurring once. Source material: PBMCs. The receptors derive from a man under 40 in good health and CMV-seropositive. The CDR3 runs from the conserved cysteine through the conserved F or W. D genes are given only for firm matches. The size of a clone is reported for some rows only, either as once, few or many, or as a class for expanded clones.

TRBV4-2	TRBJ1-2	.	once	TGTGCCAGCAGCCAAGATCGGGGGGAGCACTATGGCTACACCTTC	CASSQDRGEHYGYTF
TRBV19	TRBJ1-1	.	.	TGTGCCAGTAGTATGGGCCTAAACACTGAAGCTTTCTTT	CASSMGLNTEAFF
TRBV5-4	TRBJ2-2	TRBD2	few	TGTGCCAGCAGCTTGGGTTGGCGGGGGGGCCCCACCGGGGAGCTGTTTTTT	CASSLGWRGGPTGELFF
TRBV7-7	TRBJ2-5	TRBD2	once	TGTGCCAGCAGCTTAGCCAGGCGGGGGGCCCAAGAGACCCAGTACTTC	CASSLARRGAQETQYF
TRBV4-2	TRBJ1-4	.	few	TGTGCCAGCTCAGATTTTTCGGGTAATGAAAAACTGTTTTTT	CASSDFSGNEKLFF
TRBV7-9	TRBJ1-2	.	few	TGTGCCAGCAGCTTAGGGCAGGCAGGAGGCTACACCTTC	CASSLGQAGGYTF
TRBV19	TRBJ1-4	TRBD1	once	TGTGCCAGTAGTAAGGACAGGGGACCAGGGGAAAAACTGTTTTTT	CASSKDRGPGEKLFF
TRBV7-2	TRBJ1-5	TRBD1	.	TGTGCCAGCAGCTTAGGACAGGGGCTTGGGCCCCAGCATTTT	CASSLGQGLGPQHF
TRBV30	TRBJ2-6	TRBD2	.	TGTGCCTGGGGGAGCCAGCGGGGTCTCTCTGGGGCCAACGTCCTGACTTTC	CAWGSQRGLSGANVLTF
TRBV5-5	TRBJ1-1	.	.	TGTGCCAGCAGCCTCGGACAGATGAACACTGAAGCTTTCTTT	CASSLGQMNTEAFF
TRBV19	TRBJ1-2	.	.	TGTGCCAGTAGTACATACCTCGGCGGATCCTATGGCTACACCTTC	CASSTYLGGSYGYTF
TRBV30	TRBJ2-7	TRBD2	.	TGTGCCTGGAGTGACACCCTCGGGAGGGAGCAGTACTTC	CAWSDTLGREQYF
TRBV10-1	TRBJ2-1	.	.	TGCGCCAGCAGCGTTGACAGAAACTCCTACAATGAGCAGTTCTTC	CASSVDRNSYNEQFF
TRBV30	TRBJ1-5	TRBD1	once	TGTGCCTGGGCAGGGACAGATAGCAATCAGCCCCAGCATTTT	CAWAGTDSNQPQHF
TRBV27	TRBJ2-7	TRBD1	once	TGTGCCAGCAGTGGGACAGGGGCAGGGGAGCAGTACTTC	CASSGTGAGEQYF
TRBV25-1	TRBJ2-1	TRBD2	.	TGTGCCAGCAGTGGCGGGACTAGCTCCTACAATGAGCAGTTCTTC	CASSGGTSSYNEQFF
TRBV4-3	TRBJ1-1	.	few	TGCGCCAGCAGCCAAGATCGGGGGGTCTGGACTGAAGCTTTCTTT	CASSQDRGVWTEAFF
TRBV9	TRBJ2-7	TRBD1	.	TGTGCCAGCAACACCGGGACAGGGGGAGTCTACGAGCAGTACTTC	CASNTGTGGVYEQYF
TRBV19	TRBJ2-2	.	.	TGTGCCAGTAGTCGTGACAGTGGGAACACCGGGGAGCTGTTTTTT	CASSRDSGNTGELFF
TRBV7-8	TRBJ2-5	TRBD2	.	TGTGCCAGCAGCTTAGTTCGAGCGGGGGGCCAAGAGACCCAGTACTTC	CASSLVRAGGQETQYF
TRBV10-2	TRBJ1-1	.	few	TGCGCCAGCAGTGAGATCGCTGAAGCTTTCTTT	CASSEIAEAFF
TRBV27	TRBJ2-3	.	.	TGTGCCAGCAGTCCCGACTGGAATACGCAGTATTTT	CASSPDWNTQYF
TRBV6-5	TRBJ2-7	TRBD1	.	TGTGCCACCAAAAGGACAGGGGTCGACGAGCAGTACTTC	CATKRTGVDEQYF
TRBV7-6	TRBJ2-2	TRBD2	.	TGTGCCAGCAGAGCGGCTAGCGGGGGGGTCGGGGAGCTGTTTTTT	CASRAASGGVGELFF
TRBV7-9	TRBJ2-3	TRBD2	.	TGTGCCAGCAGCCCCTCGGTTAGCGGGGGGCCTTTGTTT	CASSPSVSGGPLF
TRBV5-8	TRBJ1-4	.	.	TGTGCCAGCAGCTTAGATGTATGGCAGTTTAATGAAAAACTGTTTTTT	CASSLDVWQFNEKLFF
TRBV5-8	TRBJ2-1	.	.	TGTGCCAGCAGCTTTTTCCGGGGTACGTACTCCTACAATGAGCAGTTCTTC	CASSFFRGTYSYNEQFF
TRBV19	TRBJ1-6	.	.	TGTGCCAGTAGTATAGAGACCGGGGATAACAGTTCACCCCTCCACTTT	CASSIETGDNSSPLHF
TRBV19	TRBJ1-2	TRBD1	.	TGTGCCAGTAGTGGATGGGGGACAGGGCTAAACTATGGCTACACCTTC	CASSGWGTGLNYGYTF
TRBV18	TRBJ2-1	TRBD1	.	TGTGCCAGCTCACCACCTGGACAGGAATCCTACAATGAGCAGTTCTTC	CASSPPGQESYNEQFF
TRBV4-2	TRBJ2-7	TRBD1	.	TGTGCCAGCAGCTATCAACCGCCGGGACAGGGTCCCTACGAGCAGTACTTC	CASSYQPPGQGPYEQYF
TRBV19	TRBJ2-1	TRBD1	.	TGTGCCAGTAGTGCCCGCAGGGGGTCGCACAATGAGCAGTTCTTC	CASSARRGSHNEQFF
TRBV2	TRBJ2-1	TRBD2	.	TGTGCCAGCAGTGAGACTAGCGGGGCCTCCTACAATGAGCAGTTCTTC	CASSETSGASYNEQFF
TRBV18	TRBJ2-5	TRBD1	.	TGTGCCAGCTCACCTGGGACAGGGGTACAGGAGACCCAGTACTTC	CASSPGTGVQETQYF
TRBV4-1	TRBJ1-2	TRBD1	.	TGCGCCAGCAGCCAAGTAGGACAGGGGGCTGATCGCTACACCTTC	CASSQVGQGADRYTF
TRBV27	TRBJ2-2	.	once	TGTGCCAGCAGTTTATCGCCAGTCTACACCGGGGAGCTGTTTTTT	CASSLSPVYTGELFF
TRBV6-1	TRBJ1-2	.	.	TGTGCCAGCAGACAGGGCTACTATGGCTACACCTTC	CASRQGYYGYTF
TRBV27	TRBJ1-5	.	.	TGTGCCAGCAGTTTTACCGCGGGCCAGCCCCAGCATTTT	CASSFTAGQPQHF
TRBV13	TRBJ2-7	.	.	TGTGCCAGCAGCCCTTGGGGAGCCGAGCAGTACTTC	CASSPWGAEQYF
TRBV7-9	TRBJ1-1	TRBD1	.	TGTGCCAGCAGCTTTGGGACAGGGGGCACTGAAGCTTTCTTT	CASSFGTGGTEAFF